Listed below are T cell receptor beta chains from one sample, sequenced in a study of cytomegalovirus exposure and HLA in healthy donors. Sequencing was performed with immunoSEQ multiplex PCR; in TCRdb, only in-frame clones are kept and a portion is missing. Here the sample table reports more than 100,000 clones. Sequences were obtained from PBMCs. These receptor sequences come from a man between 18 and 29 years old in good health and CMV-seronegative. Both conserved end residues are part of each CDR3. The D gene is left open where the match is weak.

D	V	length	J	CDR3	DNA
-	TRBV4-1	15	TRBJ1-5	CASSQEKGVNQPQHF	TGCGCCAGCAGCCAAGAGAAGGGGGTAAATCAGCCCCAGCATTTT
TRBD1	TRBV5-1	16	TRBJ1-2	CASSDRDRVENYGYTF	TGCGCCAGCAGCGACCGGGACAGGGTTGAGAACTATGGCTACACCTTC
TRBD2	TRBV13	15	TRBJ2-1	CASSSELAGPGEQFF	TGTGCCAGCAGCTCAGAACTAGCGGGCCCCGGTGAGCAGTTCTTC
-	TRBV5-1	14	TRBJ1-6	CASSLGRENSPLHF	TGCGCCAGCAGCTTGGGTCGGGAAAATTCACCCCTCCACTTT
TRBD1	TRBV19	14	TRBJ1-5	CASSIGQGYQPQHF	TGTGCCAGTAGTATCGGACAGGGCTATCAGCCCCAGCATTTT
-	TRBV9	13	TRBJ2-7	CASSVAGDYEQYF	TGTGCCAGCAGCGTAGCGGGAGACTACGAGCAGTACTTC
TRBD2	TRBV11-2	14	TRBJ2-1	CASRREGAYNEQFF	TGTGCCAGCAGGCGGGAGGGGGCCTACAATGAGCAGTTCTTC
-	TRBV15	15	TRBJ2-1	CATVPRGDPNNEQFF	TGTGCCACCGTACCTCGCGGGGATCCCAACAATGAGCAGTTCTTC
-	TRBV6-1	16	TRBJ1-2	CASSEAASGPYYGYTF	TGTGCCAGCAGTGAAGCGGCTAGCGGGCCATACTATGGCTACACCTTC
TRBD2	TRBV7-6	16	TRBJ2-1	CASSGVGLAGGNEQFF	TGTGCCAGCTCAGGGGTCGGACTAGCGGGAGGGAATGAGCAGTTCTTC
TRBD2	TRBV28	14	TRBJ2-7	CASSKREPPYEQYF	TGTGCCAGCAGTAAGCGGGAGCCGCCCTACGAGCAGTACTTC
TRBD1	TRBV14	16	TRBJ2-7	CASSRARTGWVYEQYF	TGTGCCAGCAGCCGAGCCAGGACAGGGTGGGTCTACGAGCAGTACTTC
-	TRBV15	15	TRBJ2-7	CATSRERGHAYEQYF	TGTGCCACCAGCAGAGAGAGGGGACATGCCTACGAGCAGTACTTC
-	TRBV19	14	TRBJ2-1	CASSPALYYNEQFF	TGTGCCAGTAGTCCCGCCCTCTATTACAATGAGCAGTTCTTC
TRBD1	TRBV7-2	13	TRBJ2-7	CASSGGQGNEQYF	TGTGCCAGCAGCGGGGGACAGGGTAACGAGCAGTACTTC
-	TRBV14	14	TRBJ2-2	CASSQEISAGELFF	TGTGCCAGCAGCCAAGAAATCTCAGCCGGGGAGCTGTTTTTT
TRBD1	TRBV27	14	TRBJ2-7	CASSMTGISYEQYF	TGTGCCAGCAGTATGACAGGGATCTCCTACGAGCAGTACTTC
TRBD1	TRBV19	15	TRBJ1-2	CASSILDRGFRGYTF	TGTGCCAGTAGTATTCTGGACAGGGGCTTTCGGGGCTACACCTTC
-	TRBV13	13	TRBJ2-3	CASSTRKTDTQYF	TGTGCCAGCAGCACACGTAAGACAGATACGCAGTATTTT
TRBD2	TRBV9	16	TRBJ2-2	CASSVVSGPFTGELFF	TGTGCCAGCAGCGTAGTTAGCGGGCCATTTACCGGGGAGCTGTTTTTT
-	TRBV14	13	TRBJ2-5	CASSPSGWETQYF	TGTGCCAGCAGCCCCTCGGGTTGGGAGACCCAGTACTTC
TRBD1	TRBV28	17	TRBJ1-5	CASSLWAGTGEGQPQHF	TGTGCCAGCAGTTTATGGGCCGGGACAGGGGAAGGACAGCCCCAGCATTTT
TRBD1	TRBV7-2	14	TRBJ2-7	CASSQQGFGYEQYF	TGTGCCAGCAGCCAACAGGGGTTCGGCTACGAGCAGTACTTC
TRBD1	TRBV19	15	TRBJ2-1	CASSTRTGGVNEQFF	TGTGCCAGTAGTACCCGGACAGGGGGGGTTAATGAGCAGTTCTTC
-	TRBV19	14	TRBJ1-2	CASSLYPAAAGDTF	TGTGCCAGTAGCTTATACCCCGCGGCGGCGGGGGACACCTTC
TRBD2	TRBV5-4	14	TRBJ2-7	CASMASGNSYEQYF	TGTGCCAGCATGGCTAGCGGAAACTCCTACGAGCAGTACTTC
-	TRBV5-8	13	TRBJ2-1	CASSLDRSHEQFF	TGTGCCAGCAGCTTGGACAGGTCCCATGAGCAGTTCTTC